A single sample is the source of the 10 T cell receptor beta chains below, sequenced in a study of Graves' ophthalmopathy and Graves' hyperthyroidism. Amplified TCR beta CDR3 regions were obtained using RNA transcripts as template. First-round RT-PCR relied on HTBI primers, and a second-round multiplex PCR came next. TCRdb re-called the multiplex PCR reads with MiXCR, one entry per CDR3 protein. Of 620,000 or so distinct CDR3 sequences listed, about a fifth are singletons. Sequenced sample: peripheral blood. Receptors originate from a woman aged 18-29 years with stable Graves' hyperthyroidism. Some clones in this sample may be carry-over from other donors' samples.

Ten or more counts support this clonotype. The V and J genes are TRBV20-1 and TRBJ1-6, with TRBD1 matching over 7 bases. The CDR3 spans 15 residues. CDR1 DFQATT and CDR2 SNEGSKA come from the germline V gene (reference sequence). The V and J ends lost 0 bases and 6 bases, in that order; junction bases with no gene match: 5. CDR3 in amino acids: CSARDEQGGNSPLHF. DNA for the CDR3: TGCAGTGCTAGAGATGAGCAGGGGGGTAATTCACCCCTCCACTTT.

This clonotype has a count of ten or more. V and J are TRBV12-3 or TRBV12-4 and TRBJ2-7; 12 nucleotides agree with TRBD2. The CDR3 contains 15 residues. V was pared by 8 bases and J by 3 bases, with 8 bases of the junction left unmatched. The CDR3 loop is CASSDGLAGFYEQYF. CDR3 sequence (DNA): TGTGCCAGCTCCGACGGACTAGCGGGATTCTACGAGCAGTACTTC.

The CDR3 DNA follows: TGTGCCAGCAGCAACGGAGAAGGCTACACCTTC. Translated, it gives CASSNGEGYTF. The chain has TRBV6-2 or TRBV6-3 and TRBJ1-2, with unresolved D. Germline CDR1 reads MNHEY; CDR2 reads SVGEGT. The CDR3 totals 11 residues. The V gene lost 6 bases and the J gene lost 8 bases, with 10 bases spanning the gap.

The chain links TRBV18 to TRBJ1-2, with a possible D match to TRBD1 (5 bases). Trimming took off 3 bases at V and 3 bases at J, with 8 bases between the two ends. From germline, CDR1 is KGHSH and CDR2 LQKENI. This CDR3 is built from 13 residues. CDR3 DNA sequence: TGTGCCAGCTCACCGACACAGGACTATGGCTACACCTTC. It encodes CASSPTQDYGYTF.

The chain uses TRBV7-8 and TRBJ1-3, with 7 nucleotides matching TRBD1. CDR3 size: 17 residues. CDR1 is SGHVS and CDR2 is FQNEAQ in the germline V gene. Trimming took 1 base from V and 4 from J; bases not matched to a gene: 10. The CDR3 DNA reads TGTGCCAGCAGCTTAGGACGGACAGGCGGGGGAGGAAACACCATATATTTT. Protein product: CASSLGRTGGGGNTIYF.

The chain has TRBV12-3 or TRBV12-4 and TRBJ1-1; tentative D call: TRBD1 (6 bases). There are 14 residues in the CDR3. V lost 6 bases and J 5 bases, leaving 16 bases between the germline ends. In DNA form, the CDR3 reads TGTGCCAGCAGACATCAATCCCAGGGGACTGAAGCTTTCTTT. Amino acid sequence: CASRHQSQGTEAFF.

This clonotype was found once. The rearrangement uses TRBV12-3 or TRBV12-4 and TRBJ1-2, with D unclear. V was cut by 7 bases and J by 8 bases, with 11 bases left in between. The CDR3 is 11 amino acids. The CDR3 region has the DNA TGTGCCAGCACTAGGGAGTTCGGCTACACCTTC. The encoded protein is CASTREFGYTF.

This clonotype has ten or more counts. Sequence at one end of the junction differs from germline and may be a read error. The gene calls are TRBV12-3 or TRBV12-4 and TRBJ2-7; 8 nucleotides align to TRBD2. CDR3 length equals 11 residues. The chain's CDR3 is CASSSVAGPAF. CDR3 DNA: TGTGCCAGCAGTTCGGTAGCGGGACCCGCTTTC.

This clonotype was counted many times. V usage is TRBV6-1 and J usage is TRBJ2-5; weak D call: TRBD2 (5 bases). From germline, CDR1 is MNHNS and CDR2 SASEGT. The CDR3 length is 12 residues. V was cut by 1 base and J by 9 bases, with 9 bases left in between. This CDR3 is CASSEVNGAQYF. The CDR3 DNA follows: TGTGCCAGCAGTGAAGTCAACGGGGCCCAGTACTTC.

This clonotype was found many times. This chain's CDR3 is CSLREGADYGYTF. CDR3 coding DNA: TGCAGCCTGAGAGAGGGGGCGGACTATGGCTACACCTTC. The chain uses TRBV29-1 and TRBJ1-2; 7 bases fit TRBD1. Germline V gene sequence: CDR1 SQVTM, CDR2 ANQGSEA. There are 13 residues in the CDR3. J gave up 3 bases and V 8 bases, and 9 bases lay outside the gene matches.